Listed below are T cell receptor beta chains from one sample, sequenced in a study of T cells in Graves' hyperthyroidism and ophthalmopathy. TCRdb analysed the multiplex PCR reads with MiXCR anew, one entry per CDR3 protein. Among fewer than 450,000 distinct CDR3 sequences, about 16% were seen once, and the ten largest hold about 21%. Input material: blood. These receptors came from a woman aged 60-75 years with Graves' ophthalmopathy. Both conserved end residues are part of each CDR3. A D gene is named only where the DNA matches it firmly. Clone size is shown for a subset of rows, as once, few, many or a class of expanded clone.

CDR3 DNA: TGTGCCAGCAGTTGGACAGGGGCCAACGAGCAGTACTTC; CDR3 protein: CASSWTGANEQYF; V gene: TRBV12-3/TRBV12-4; J gene: TRBJ2-7; clone size: few; D gene: TRBD1
CDR3 DNA: TGTGCCAGCACCATCAGGGGGAGCTCCTATAATTCACCCCTCCACTTT; CDR3 protein: CASTIRGSSYNSPLHF; V gene: TRBV12-3/TRBV12-4; J gene: TRBJ1-6; clone size: few; D gene: TRBD1
CDR3 DNA: TGTGCCAGCAGTACAAGCGGGAGGTGGGTAAATGAGCAGTTCTTC; CDR3 protein: CASSTSGRWVNEQFF; V gene: TRBV28; J gene: TRBJ2-1; clone size: many; D gene: TRBD2
CDR3 DNA: TGTGCCAGCAGCTTCACGGTTGGAGAGACCCAGTACTTC; CDR3 protein: CASSFTVGETQYF; V gene: TRBV28; J gene: TRBJ2-5; clone size: many; D gene: NA
CDR3 DNA: TGTGCCAGCAGCCCGGAAGGGCTAGCGTCTCAGTTCTTC; CDR3 protein: CASSPEGLASQFF; V gene: TRBV4-2; J gene: TRBJ2-1; clone size: few; D gene: NA
CDR3 DNA: TGTGCCAGCAGCTTAGCGACTAGCGGGAATCTCCGGCACTATGAGCAGTTCTTC; CDR3 protein: CASSLATSGNLRHYEQFF; V gene: TRBV7-9; J gene: TRBJ2-1; clone size: NA; D gene: TRBD2
CDR3 DNA: TGTGCCATCAGTCCCGAACCCGACAGGGGGCCGGATGGCTACACCTTC; CDR3 protein: CAISPEPDRGPDGYTF; V gene: TRBV10-3; J gene: TRBJ1-2; clone size: many; D gene: TRBD1
CDR3 DNA: TGTGCCACCAGTGCCGGGGGCGCGAAGGGCGAGCAGTACTTC; CDR3 protein: CATSAGGAKGEQYF; V gene: TRBV24-1; J gene: TRBJ2-7; clone size: few; D gene: NA
CDR3 DNA: TGTGCCAGCAGCCACCAACGGGTCAATCAGCCCCAGCATTTT; CDR3 protein: CASSHQRVNQPQHF; V gene: TRBV6-1; J gene: TRBJ1-5; clone size: NA; D gene: NA
CDR3 DNA: TGTGCCAGCAGTTTAAATTCCAGGGGAAGAGATACGCAGTATTTT; CDR3 protein: CASSLNSRGRDTQYF; V gene: TRBV27; J gene: TRBJ2-3; clone size: many; D gene: NA
CDR3 DNA: TGTGCCAGCAGTTCCCCGGACAGGGGTTCCTATGGCTACACCTTC; CDR3 protein: CASSSPDRGSYGYTF; V gene: TRBV28; J gene: TRBJ1-2; clone size: NA; D gene: TRBD1
CDR3 DNA: TGTGCCAGCAAGCAGTGGACAGGGGAAGAAAAACTGTTTTTT; CDR3 protein: CASKQWTGEEKLFF; V gene: TRBV27; J gene: TRBJ1-4; clone size: few; D gene: TRBD1
CDR3 DNA: TGTGCCAGCAGCTTAGCGGGCCAGGGGGGCACAGATACGCAGTATTTT; CDR3 protein: CASSLAGQGGTDTQYF; V gene: TRBV11-1; J gene: TRBJ2-3; clone size: many; D gene: TRBD1
CDR3 DNA: TGTGCCAGCAAAATGTTCCAGGACCAAGAGACCCAGTACTTC; CDR3 protein: CASKMFQDQETQYF; V gene: TRBV12-3/TRBV12-4; J gene: TRBJ2-5; clone size: many; D gene: NA
CDR3 DNA: TGTGCCAGCAGCCAAGTTAGGACACCCCCTACAAAGCAGTTCTTC; CDR3 protein: CASSQVRTPPTKQFF; V gene: TRBV14; J gene: TRBJ2-1; clone size: NA; D gene: NA
CDR3 DNA: TGTGCCAGCAGTCCCGGGACGGGTCCCCACGAGCAGTACTTC; CDR3 protein: CASSPGTGPHEQYF; V gene: TRBV12-3/TRBV12-4; J gene: TRBJ2-7; clone size: many; D gene: NA
CDR3 DNA: TGTGCCAGCAGCTTACTGGCGGGACTAGCGGGAGCGGGGGAGCAGTTCTTC; CDR3 protein: CASSLLAGLAGAGEQFF; V gene: TRBV11-2; J gene: TRBJ2-1; clone size: few; D gene: TRBD2
CDR3 DNA: TGTGCCATCAGTCCTACAGGGTACAATCAGCCCCAGCATTTT; CDR3 protein: CAISPTGYNQPQHF; V gene: TRBV10-3; J gene: TRBJ1-5; clone size: many; D gene: NA
CDR3 DNA: TGTGCCAGCAGTTTAGGCAGCGGCCGCAATCAGCCCCAGCATTTT; CDR3 protein: CASSLGSGRNQPQHF; V gene: TRBV28; J gene: TRBJ1-5; clone size: NA; D gene: NA
CDR3 DNA: TGTGCTAGTGGTTTGGTCCACTACTTAGCCTACAATGAGCAGTTCTTC; CDR3 protein: CASGLVHYLAYNEQFF; V gene: TRBV12-5; J gene: TRBJ2-1; clone size: many; D gene: NA
CDR3 DNA: TGTGCCAGCAGTACAGGACAGTCTAGATGGACTGAAGCTTTCTTT; CDR3 protein: CASSTGQSRWTEAFF; V gene: TRBV6-1; J gene: TRBJ1-1; clone size: NA; D gene: NA
CDR3 DNA: TGTGCCAGCAGCTTCAGGGGGCACACTGAAGCTTTCTTT; CDR3 protein: CASSFRGHTEAFF; V gene: TRBV11-2; J gene: TRBJ1-1; clone size: many; D gene: TRBD1
CDR3 DNA: TGTGCCAGCAGTTTCGGACAAGGCACAGATGCGCAGTATTTT; CDR3 protein: CASSFGQGTDAQYF; V gene: TRBV28; J gene: TRBJ2-3; clone size: NA; D gene: NA
CDR3 DNA: TGCAGTGCACTGGGACTAGCGGGGGACAATGAGCAGTTCTTC; CDR3 protein: CSALGLAGDNEQFF; V gene: TRBV20-1; J gene: TRBJ2-1; clone size: few; D gene: TRBD2
CDR3 DNA: TGTGCCAGCAGTTTAGATTGGGAGACCCAGTACTTC; CDR3 protein: CASSLDWETQYF; V gene: TRBV12-3/TRBV12-4; J gene: TRBJ2-5; clone size: many; D gene: NA
CDR3 DNA: TGCAGTGCTGCCCTTGCGGGGACTAACACTGAAGCTTTCTTT; CDR3 protein: CSAALAGTNTEAFF; V gene: TRBV20-1; J gene: TRBJ1-1; clone size: NA; D gene: NA
CDR3 DNA: TGTGCCAGCAGTCGTAGGGTCTCGGAAGCCGGGGAGCTGTTTTTT; CDR3 protein: CASSRRVSEAGELFF; V gene: TRBV12-3/TRBV12-4; J gene: TRBJ2-2; clone size: NA; D gene: NA
CDR3 DNA: TGTGCCAGCAGCCGTACCCTCCAGGTGGAGGCCTACGAGCAGTACTTC; CDR3 protein: CASSRTLQVEAYEQYF; V gene: TRBV7-9; J gene: TRBJ2-7; clone size: few; D gene: NA
CDR3 DNA: TGTGCCAGCAGACCCGGGACAGGGGTAGAGGATGGGTCCTACAATGAGCAGTTCTTC; CDR3 protein: CASRPGTGVEDGSYNEQFF; V gene: TRBV2; J gene: TRBJ2-1; clone size: NA; D gene: TRBD1
CDR3 DNA: TGTGCCAGCAGCTCAGATCACACCCCCTACGAGCAGTACTTC; CDR3 protein: CASSSDHTPYEQYF; V gene: TRBV7-2; J gene: TRBJ2-7; clone size: few; D gene: NA
CDR3 DNA: TGTGCCTGGAGTAATGGGGCCGGTGGCAATCAGCCCCAGCATTTT; CDR3 protein: CAWSNGAGGNQPQHF; V gene: TRBV30; J gene: TRBJ1-5; clone size: many; D gene: NA